This TCR beta chain was sequenced for a study of regulatory T cells in long-lasting Graves disease. CDR3 length: 15 amino acids. V lost 5 bases, J lost 0 bases, and 14 bases lay in between. Through Arm-PCR of CDR3 regions and iRepertoire HTBI primers, TCR beta libraries were built. TCRdb recomputed calls from the multiplex PCR reads with MiXCR, one row per CDR3 protein. The data hold roughly 700,000 distinct CDR3 sequences, with about 30% observed a single time. The sample's time point: persistent/refractory GD, antithyroid drugs over 5 years with positive TRAb. After RNA was extracted from PBMCs, the TCR library was made from it.

The chain carries TRBV12-3 or TRBV12-4 and TRBJ2-7; no clear D gene. This TCR was recovered from a female donor with Graves disease. The sequencing used peripheral blood mononuclear cells (PBMCs), collected when the disease was refractory, from a patient treated with antithyroid drugs. This chain's CDR3 is CASSPFRRFSYEQYF. The CDR3 DNA reads TGTGCCAGCAGTCCCTTCCGACGGTTCTCCTACGAGCAGTACTTC.